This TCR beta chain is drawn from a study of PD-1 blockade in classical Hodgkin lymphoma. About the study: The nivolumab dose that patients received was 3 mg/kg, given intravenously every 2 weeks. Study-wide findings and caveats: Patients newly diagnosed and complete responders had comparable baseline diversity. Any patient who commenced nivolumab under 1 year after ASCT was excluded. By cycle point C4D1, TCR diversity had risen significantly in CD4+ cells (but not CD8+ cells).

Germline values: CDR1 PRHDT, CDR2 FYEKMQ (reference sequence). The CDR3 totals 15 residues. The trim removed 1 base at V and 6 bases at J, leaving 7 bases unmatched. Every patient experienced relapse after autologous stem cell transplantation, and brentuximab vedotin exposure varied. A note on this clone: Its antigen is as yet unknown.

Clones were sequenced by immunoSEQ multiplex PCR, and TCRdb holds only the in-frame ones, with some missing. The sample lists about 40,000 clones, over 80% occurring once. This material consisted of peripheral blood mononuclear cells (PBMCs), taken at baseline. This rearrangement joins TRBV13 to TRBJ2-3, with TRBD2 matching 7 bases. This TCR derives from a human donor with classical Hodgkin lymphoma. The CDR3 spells CASSLERLAVDTQYF. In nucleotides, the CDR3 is TGTGCCAGCAGCTTAGAGAGGCTAGCGGTGGATACGCAGTATTTT.